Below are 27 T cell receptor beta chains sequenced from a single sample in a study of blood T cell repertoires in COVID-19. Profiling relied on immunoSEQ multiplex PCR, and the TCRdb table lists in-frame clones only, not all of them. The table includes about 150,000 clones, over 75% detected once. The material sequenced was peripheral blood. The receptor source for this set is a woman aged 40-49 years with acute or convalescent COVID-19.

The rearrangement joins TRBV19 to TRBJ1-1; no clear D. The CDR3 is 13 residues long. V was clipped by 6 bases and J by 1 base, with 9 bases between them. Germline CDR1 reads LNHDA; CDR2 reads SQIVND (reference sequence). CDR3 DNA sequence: TGTGCCAGTAGGGTAGCTACGAACACTGAAGCTTTCTTT. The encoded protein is CASRVATNTEAFF.

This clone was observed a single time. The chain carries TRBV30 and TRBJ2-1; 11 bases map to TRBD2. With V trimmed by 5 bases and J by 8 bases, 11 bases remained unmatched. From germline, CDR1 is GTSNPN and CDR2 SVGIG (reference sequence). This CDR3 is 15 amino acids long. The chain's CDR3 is CAWGRGTSGFDEQFF. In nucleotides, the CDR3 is TGTGCCTGGGGTCGAGGGACTAGCGGATTCGATGAGCAGTTCTTC.

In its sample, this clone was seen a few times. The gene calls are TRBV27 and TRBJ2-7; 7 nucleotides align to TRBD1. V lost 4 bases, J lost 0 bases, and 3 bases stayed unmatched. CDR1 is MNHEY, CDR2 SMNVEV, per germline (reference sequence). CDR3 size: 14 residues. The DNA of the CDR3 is TGTGCCAGCAGTTCCTGGACAGGCTCCTACGAGCAGTACTTC. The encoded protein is CASSSWTGSYEQYF.

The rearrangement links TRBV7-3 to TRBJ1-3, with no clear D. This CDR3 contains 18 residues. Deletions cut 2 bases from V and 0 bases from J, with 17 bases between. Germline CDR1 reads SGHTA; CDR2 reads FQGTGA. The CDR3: CASSLARNFPSSGNTIYF. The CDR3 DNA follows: TGTGCCAGCAGCTTAGCCCGAAATTTTCCGAGCTCTGGAAACACCATATATTTT. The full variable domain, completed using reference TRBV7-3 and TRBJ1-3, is GAGVSQTPSNKVTEKGKYVELRCDPISGHTALYWYRQSLGQGPEFLIYFQGTGAADDSGLPNDRFFAVRPEGSVSTLKIQRTERGDSAVYLCASSLARNFPSSGNTIYFGEGSWLTVV.

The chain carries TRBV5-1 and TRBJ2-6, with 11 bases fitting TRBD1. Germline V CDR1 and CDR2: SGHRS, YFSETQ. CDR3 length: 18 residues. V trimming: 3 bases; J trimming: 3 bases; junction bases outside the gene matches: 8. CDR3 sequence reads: CASSSAGTGGVGANVLTF. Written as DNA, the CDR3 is TGCGCCAGCAGCTCGGCCGGGACAGGGGGTGTTGGGGCCAACGTCCTGACTTTC.

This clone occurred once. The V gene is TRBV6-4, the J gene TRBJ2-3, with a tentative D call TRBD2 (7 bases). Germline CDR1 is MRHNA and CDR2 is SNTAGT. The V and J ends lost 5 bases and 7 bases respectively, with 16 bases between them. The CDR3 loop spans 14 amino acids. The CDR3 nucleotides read TGTGCCAGCAGTCCGGAAGGGGGGGGGCATACGCAGTATTTT. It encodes CASSPEGGGHTQYF.

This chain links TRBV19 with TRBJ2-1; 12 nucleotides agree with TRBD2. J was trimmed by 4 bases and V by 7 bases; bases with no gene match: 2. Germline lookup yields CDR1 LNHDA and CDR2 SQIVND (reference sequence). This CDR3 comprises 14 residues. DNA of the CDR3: TGTGCCAGTACGGGGACTAGCGGGTACAATGAGCAGTTCTTC. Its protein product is CASTGTSGYNEQFF.

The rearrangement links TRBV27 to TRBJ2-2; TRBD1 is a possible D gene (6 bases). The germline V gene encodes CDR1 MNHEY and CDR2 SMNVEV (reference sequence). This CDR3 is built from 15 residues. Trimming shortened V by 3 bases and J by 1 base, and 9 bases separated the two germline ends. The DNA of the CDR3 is TGTGCCAGCAGTTTCGACAGGAAGAACACCGGGGAGCTGTTTTTT. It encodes CASSFDRKNTGELFF.

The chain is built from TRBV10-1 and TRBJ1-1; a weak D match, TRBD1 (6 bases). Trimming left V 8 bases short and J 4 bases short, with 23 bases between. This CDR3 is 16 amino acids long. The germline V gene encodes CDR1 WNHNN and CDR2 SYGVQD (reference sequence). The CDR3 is CASLGDRPECFTEAFF. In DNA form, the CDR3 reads TGCGCCAGCTTAGGAGACAGGCCAGAGTGTTTCACTGAAGCTTTCTTT.

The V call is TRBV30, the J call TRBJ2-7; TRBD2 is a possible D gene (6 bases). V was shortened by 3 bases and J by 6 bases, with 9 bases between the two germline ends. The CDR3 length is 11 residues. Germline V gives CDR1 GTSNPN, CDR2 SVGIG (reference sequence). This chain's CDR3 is CAWREGIEQYF. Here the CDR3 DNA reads TGTGCCTGGAGGGAGGGAATCGAGCAGTACTTC.

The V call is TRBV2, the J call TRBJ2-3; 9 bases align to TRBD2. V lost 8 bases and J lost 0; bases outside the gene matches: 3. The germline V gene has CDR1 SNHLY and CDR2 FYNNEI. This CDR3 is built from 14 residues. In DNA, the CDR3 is TGTGCCAGCCTAGCGGGACATAGCACAGATACGCAGTATTTT. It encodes CASLAGHSTDTQYF.

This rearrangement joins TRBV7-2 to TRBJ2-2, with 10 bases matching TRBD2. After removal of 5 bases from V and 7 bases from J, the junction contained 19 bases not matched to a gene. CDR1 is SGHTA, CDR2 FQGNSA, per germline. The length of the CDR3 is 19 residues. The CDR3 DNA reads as TGTGCCAGCAGCCCCCCACCCCCCTATCTAGCGGGAGTGGTCGGGGAGCTGTTTTTT. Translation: CASSPPPPYLAGVVGELFF.

CDR3 DNA sequence: TGTGCCAGCAGTGAAACGCCGGGAGTGCCGTTAGAAGAGCAGTACTTC. Its protein is CASSETPGVPLEEQYF. V gene TRBV6-1 combines with J gene TRBJ2-7; TRBD2 might be the D (6 bases). The V and J ends lost 2 bases and 7 bases respectively, with 21 bases between them. The CDR3 covers 16 residues. Germline assignment: CDR1 MNHNS and CDR2 SASEGT.

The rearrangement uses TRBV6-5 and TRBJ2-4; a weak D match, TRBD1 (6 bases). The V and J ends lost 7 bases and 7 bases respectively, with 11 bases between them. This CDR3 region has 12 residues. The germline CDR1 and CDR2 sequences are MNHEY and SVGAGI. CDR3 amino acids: CASIGTLNIQYF. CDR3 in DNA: TGTGCCAGCATCGGGACATTGAACATTCAGTACTTC.

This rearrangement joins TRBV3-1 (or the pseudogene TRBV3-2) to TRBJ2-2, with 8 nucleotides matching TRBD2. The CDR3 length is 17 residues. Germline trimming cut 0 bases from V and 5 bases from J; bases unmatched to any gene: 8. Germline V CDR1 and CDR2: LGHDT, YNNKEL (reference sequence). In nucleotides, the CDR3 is TGTGCCAGCAGCCAAGACGGGGGGACTAGTGGAACCGGGGAGCTGTTTTTT. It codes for CASSQDGGTSGTGELFF.

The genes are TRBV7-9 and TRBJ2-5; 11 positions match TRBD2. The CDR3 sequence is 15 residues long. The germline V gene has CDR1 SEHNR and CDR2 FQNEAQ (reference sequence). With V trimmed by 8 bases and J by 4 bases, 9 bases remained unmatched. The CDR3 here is CASGALAGAGETQYF. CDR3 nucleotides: TGTGCCAGCGGGGCACTAGCGGGAGCTGGAGAGACCCAGTACTTC. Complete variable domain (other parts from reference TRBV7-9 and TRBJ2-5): DTGVSQNPRHKITKRGQNVTFRCDPISEHNRLYWYRQTLGQGPEFLTYFQNEAQLEKSRLLSDRFSAERPKGSFSTLEIQRTEQGDSAMYLCASGALAGAGETQYFGPGTRLLVL.

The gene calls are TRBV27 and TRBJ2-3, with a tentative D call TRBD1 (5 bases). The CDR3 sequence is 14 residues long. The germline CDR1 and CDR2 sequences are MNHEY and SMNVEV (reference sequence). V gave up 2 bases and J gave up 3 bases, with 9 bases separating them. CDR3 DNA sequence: TGTGCCAGCAGTTTACAGGGTAGGACAGATACGCAGTATTTT. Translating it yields CASSLQGRTDTQYF.

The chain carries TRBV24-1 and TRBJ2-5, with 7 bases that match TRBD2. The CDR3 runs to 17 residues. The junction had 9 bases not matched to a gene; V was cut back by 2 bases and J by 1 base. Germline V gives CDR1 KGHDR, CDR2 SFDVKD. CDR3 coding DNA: TGTGCCACCAGTGATTGGGGGGGTAGACGTGCCCAAGAGACCCAGTACTTC. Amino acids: CATSDWGGRRAQETQYF.

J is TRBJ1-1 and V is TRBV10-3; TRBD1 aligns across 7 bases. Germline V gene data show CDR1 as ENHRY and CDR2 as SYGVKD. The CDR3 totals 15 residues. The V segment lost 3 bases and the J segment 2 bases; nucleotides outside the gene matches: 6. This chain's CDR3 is CAISDRGQYNTEAFF. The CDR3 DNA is TGTGCCATCAGTGACCGGGGACAGTACAACACTGAAGCTTTCTTT.

The CDR3 nucleotides read TGCGCCACTTCGACAGGAGACACTGAAGCTTTCTTT. Translating it yields CATSTGDTEAFF. This chain connects TRBV4-1 to TRBJ1-1; possibly TRBD1 for D (6 bases). The CDR3 sequence is 12 residues long. Per the germline V gene, CDR1 is MGHRA and CDR2 is YSYEKL. V was clipped by 10 bases and J by 3 bases, with 12 bases between them.

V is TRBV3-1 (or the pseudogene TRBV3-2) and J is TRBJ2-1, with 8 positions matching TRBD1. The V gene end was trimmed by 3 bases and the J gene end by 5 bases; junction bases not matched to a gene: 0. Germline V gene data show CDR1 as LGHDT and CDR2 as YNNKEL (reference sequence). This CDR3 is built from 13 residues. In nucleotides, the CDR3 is TGTGCCAGCAGCCAGGACAGGGACAATGAGCAGTTCTTC. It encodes CASSQDRDNEQFF.

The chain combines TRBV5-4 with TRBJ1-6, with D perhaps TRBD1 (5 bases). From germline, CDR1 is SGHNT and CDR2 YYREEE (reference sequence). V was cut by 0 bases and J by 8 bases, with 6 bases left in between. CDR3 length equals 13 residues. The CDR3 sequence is CASSLAGYSPLHF. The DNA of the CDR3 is TGTGCCAGCAGCTTGGCAGGGTATTCACCCCTCCACTTT. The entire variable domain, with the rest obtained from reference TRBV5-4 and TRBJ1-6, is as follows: ETGVTQSPTHLIKTRGQQVTLRCSSQSGHNTVSWYQQALGQGPQFIFQYYREEENGRGNFPPRFSGLQFPNYSSELNVNALELDDSALYLCASSLAGYSPLHFGNGTRLTVT.

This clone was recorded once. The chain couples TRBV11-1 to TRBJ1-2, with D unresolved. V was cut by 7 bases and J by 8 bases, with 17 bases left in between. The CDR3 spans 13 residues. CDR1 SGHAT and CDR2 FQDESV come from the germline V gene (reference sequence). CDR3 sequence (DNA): TGTGCCAGCACCCGAGGGCGGGGAGTCGGCTACACCTTC. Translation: CASTRGRGVGYTF.

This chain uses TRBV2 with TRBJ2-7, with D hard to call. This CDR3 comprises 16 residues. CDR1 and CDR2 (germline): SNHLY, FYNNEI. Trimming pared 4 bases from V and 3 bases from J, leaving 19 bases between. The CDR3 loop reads CASSGRSHDRSYEQYF. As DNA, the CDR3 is TGTGCCAGCAGTGGCCGATCCCATGATAGGAGCTACGAGCAGTACTTC.

The CDR3: CASSKAGGAGNYEQYF. The CDR3 DNA follows: TGTGCCAGTAGTAAGGCCGGGGGAGCAGGGAACTACGAGCAGTACTTC. The chain carries TRBV19 and TRBJ2-7, with D possibly TRBD2 on 6 matching bases. This CDR3 region has 16 residues. Germline CDR1 reads LNHDA; CDR2 reads SQIVND (reference sequence). The V gene lost 4 bases and the J gene lost 3 bases, with 19 bases spanning the gap.

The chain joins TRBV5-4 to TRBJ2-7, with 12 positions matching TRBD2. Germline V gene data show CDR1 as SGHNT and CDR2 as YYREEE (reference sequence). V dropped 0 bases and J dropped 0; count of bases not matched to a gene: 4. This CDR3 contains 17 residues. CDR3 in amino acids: CASSLGTSGKISYEQYF. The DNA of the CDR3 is TGTGCCAGCAGCTTGGGGACTAGCGGGAAAATCTCCTACGAGCAGTACTTC.

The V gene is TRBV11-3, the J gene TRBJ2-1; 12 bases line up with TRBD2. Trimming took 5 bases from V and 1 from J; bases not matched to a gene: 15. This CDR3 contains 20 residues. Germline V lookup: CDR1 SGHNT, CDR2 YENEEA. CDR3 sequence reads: CASSRIRTSGIRGSYNEQFF. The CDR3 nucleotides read TGTGCCAGCAGCCGAATTAGGACTAGCGGGATTCGTGGATCCTACAATGAGCAGTTCTTC.